The 9 T cell receptor beta chains reported below all come from one sample, sequenced in a study of shared clonotypes between healthy human individuals. Clones were read by immunoSEQ multiplex PCR, and TCRdb kept only the in-frame ones, dropping some. Of around 430,000 clones in the sample, 70% to 80% were seen once. The sample taken for sequencing was PBMCs. These receptors were obtained from a woman between 35 and 50 years old in good health. Some clones in this sample may be carry-over from other donors' samples.

This clone was seen more than once but under ten times. The chain couples TRBV5-1 to TRBJ2-7; 10 nucleotides line up with TRBD1. Germline V gene sequence: CDR1 SGHRS, CDR2 YFSETQ. CDR3 length: 17 residues. V lost 0 bases and J lost 6; bases outside the gene matches: 12. The CDR3 DNA is TGCGCCAGCAGCTTGGCGAGATACCGGGACAGGGGCCGCGAGCAGTACTTC. It codes for CASSLARYRDRGREQYF. Full variable domain (remainder filled in from reference TRBV5-1 and TRBJ2-7): KAGVTQTPRYLIKTRGQQVTLSCSPISGHRSVSWYQQTPGQGLQFLFEYFSETQRNKGNFPGRFSGRQFSNSRSEMNVSTLELGDSALYLCASSLARYRDRGREQYFGPGTRLTVT.

This sequence joins TRBV29-1 and TRBJ2-1, with unresolved D. V was shortened by 7 bases and J by 4 bases, with 14 bases between the two germline ends. The CDR3 length is 13 residues. Germline V gene data show CDR1 as SQVTM and CDR2 as ANQGSEA. The CDR3 DNA follows: TGCAGCGCCTCCCCGGCAGCTTACAATGAGCAGTTCTTC. Its protein product is CSASPAAYNEQFF.

With respect to this clone: This CDR3 is also generated by other DNA sequences in the sample. The CDR3 region has the DNA TGTGCCAGCAGTTTAGGCGGGAGGTACGAGCAGTACTTC. Protein sequence: CASSLGGRYEQYF. This sequence joins TRBV28 and TRBJ2-7, with 8 bases aligning to TRBD2. CDR1 is MDHEN, CDR2 SYDVKM, per germline. This CDR3 is built from 13 residues. Trimming cost V 2 bases and J 4 bases; bases outside gene matches: 1.

The chain has TRBV2 and TRBJ2-7, with D possibly TRBD1 on 6 matching bases. The CDR3 has 11 residues. Deletions cut 7 bases from V and 4 bases from J, with 8 bases between. CDR1 and CDR2 from the germline V gene are SNHLY and FYNNEI. CDR3 sequence: CASTGAYEQYF. The CDR3 DNA reads TGTGCCAGCACAGGGGCATACGAGCAGTACTTC.

The chain joins TRBV11-1 to TRBJ2-7; D gene ambiguous. This CDR3 has 13 amino acids. Germline assignment: CDR1 SGHAT and CDR2 FQDESV (reference sequence). The ends were cut back, 5 bases at V and 2 bases at J, with 10 bases in the middle. The DNA for the CDR3 is TGTGCCAGCAGCCAAGGAGCGCCCTACGAGCAGTACTTC. It is translated as CASSQGAPYEQYF.

This chain links TRBV5-6 with TRBJ2-2; 13 bases line up with TRBD2. The CDR3 runs 18 residues. Per germline, CDR1 SGHDT and CDR2 YYEEEE. With 0 bases clipped from V and 5 bases from J, the junction kept 7 bases outside the gene matches. As DNA, the CDR3 is TGTGCCAGCAGCTTGGGGGGCGCGGGACTAGCGGGGACCGGGGAGCTGTTTTTT. Protein: CASSLGGAGLAGTGELFF.

Of note for this clone: This specimen includes other DNA sequences encoding the same CDR3. The gene calls are TRBV15 and TRBJ1-4; 7 bases agree with TRBD1. The CDR3 is made up of 14 amino acids. Trimming removed 5 bases from V and 5 bases from J; junction bases left unmatched: 5. The V gene's germline CDR1 is LNHNV and CDR2 YYDKDF (reference sequence). DNA for the CDR3: TGTGCCACCAGCCGGGACAGACAAAATGAAAAACTGTTTTTT. It specifies CATSRDRQNEKLFF.

This clone was seen a single time. The V and J genes are TRBV2 and TRBJ1-2; D not resolved. The CDR3 spans 15 residues. V gave up 2 bases and J gave up 2 bases, with 12 bases separating them. Germline CDR1 SNHLY, CDR2 FYNNEI. The CDR3, as DNA: TGTGCCAGCAGTGAAACGGGGTCGGCGAACTATGGCTACACCTTC. Translating it yields CASSETGSANYGYTF.

This clone has a handful of counts. The gene calls are TRBV6-6 and TRBJ1-4, with 7 bases that match TRBD1. Trimming took 6 bases from V and 8 from J; bases not matched to a gene: 12. Germline assignment: CDR1 MNHNY and CDR2 SVGAGI (reference sequence). This CDR3 is built from 15 residues. The CDR3 loop reads CASRPGRGAGEKLFF. The CDR3 nucleotides read TGTGCCAGCAGGCCCGGCAGGGGGGCAGGGGAAAAACTGTTTTTT.